Below, 5 T cell receptor beta chains from the same sample are listed, as sequenced in a study of T cell responses to AZD1222 COVID-19 vaccine (dated by TCRdb to 2020 to 2022). Receptor libraries were prepared by the immunoSEQ multiplex PCR assay. The immuneACCESS repertoire file appears here via TCRdb, limited to in-frame rearrangements. These files lack a portion of the clones; in checked studies, under half of the deficit traces to unresolved V genes, and the cause of the others is not known. Here the sample has 150,000 to 200,000 clones; roughly 93% occur a single time. Around 4% of the sample is in the top ten clones. What the time point label conveys for this sample: baseline before first vaccination. This material consisted of peripheral blood, taken on day 0 of AZD1222 vaccination. These receptors all come from an adult in good health.

The chain uses TRBV4-1 and TRBJ1-1; possible D gene TRBD1, 6 bases. Looked up from germline, CDR1 is MGHRA and CDR2 is YSYEKL. The CDR3 length is 14 residues. V lost 2 bases and J lost 4, with 11 bases in between. The CDR3 spells CASSQFTGSTEAFF. The CDR3, as DNA: TGCGCCAGCAGCCAATTTACAGGGAGCACTGAAGCTTTCTTT.

In this sample, this clone turned up once. Germline is not matched at one junction end, which may reflect a read error. The rearrangement joins TRBV19 to TRBJ1-5; D unresolved. The germline CDR1 and CDR2 sequences are LNHDA and SQIVND (reference sequence). This CDR3 is 14 amino acids long. CDR3 residues: CASRIVDGNQPQHF. CDR3 nucleotide sequence: TGTGCCAGTCGTATTGTGGATGGCAATCAGCCCCAGCATTTT. Using reference TRBV19 and TRBJ1-5 for the parts outside the CDR3, the full variable domain is DGGITQSPKYLFRKEGQNVTLSCEQNLNHDAMYWYRQDPGQGLRLIYYSQIVNDFQKGDIAEGYSVSREKKESFPLTVTSAQKNPTAFYLCASRIVDGNQPQHFGDGTRLSIL.

The chain has TRBV7-9 and TRBJ1-2; maybe TRBD1 (5 bases). Trimming left V 5 bases short and J 2 bases short, with 15 bases between. The CDR3 has 15 amino acids. Germline CDR1 reads SEHNR; CDR2 reads FQNEAQ (reference sequence). For the CDR3, the DNA is TGTGCCAGCAGCAACGGACGACAGAGGAACTATGGCTACACCTTC. Amino acid sequence: CASSNGRQRNYGYTF.

This chain uses TRBV5-6 with TRBJ1-5; D not certain. The length of the CDR3 is 15 residues. Germline assignment: CDR1 SGHDT and CDR2 YYEEEE. The germline V and J ends were trimmed by 2 bases and 0 bases, with 9 bases remaining between them. The CDR3 loop reads CASSFRPASNQPQHF. The CDR3 nucleotides are TGTGCCAGCAGCTTCCGTCCAGCTAGCAATCAGCCCCAGCATTTT.

The V gene is TRBV10-3, the J gene TRBJ1-6; D gene unclear. The germline gives CDR1 ENHRY, CDR2 SYGVKD. This CDR3 is 15 amino acids long. V gave up 1 base and J gave up 14 bases, with 18 bases separating them. The CDR3 sequence: CAISELEGWDSTLHF. The CDR3, as DNA: TGTGCCATCAGTGAGTTGGAGGGTTGGGATTCTACCCTCCACTTT.